Given below is one T cell receptor (beta chain) in context. Its antigen is still unknown. Base qualities are not at hand, and no much larger clone is one base apart. This was a case-control study nested in a cohort of healthcare workers in London, UK, who had nasopharyngeal swab PCR tests and blood samples taken every week. Healthcare workers were recruited during the week of the UK lockdown, between 23 and 31 March 2020, and followed weekly for up to 16 weeks. Libraries were made using 5' RACE. TCRdb names NextSeq 500 as the instrument used. In the TCR library protocol, unique molecular identifiers were attached to individual cDNA molecules to correct for PCR bias and sequencing error. Sequencing covered both TCR alpha and beta chains, and within each sample the abundances of alpha and beta sequences were tightly co-correlated. On the authors' methods: Decombinator V4 was used to perform V gene, J gene and CDR3 annotation of TCR sequences. TCRs were defined as expanded if a significant change between any two time points was detected under a Poisson model with p below 0.0001. TCR abundances were normalised to the total number of TCRs sequenced per sample and were expressed as counts per million. TRAV1-2 paired with TRAJ12, TRAJ20 or TRAJ33 defined MAIT TCRs, while TRAV10 paired with TRAJ18 defined iNKT TCRs. VDJdb, accessed 1 November 2021, was searched for CMV, EBV and SARS-CoV-2 annotated TCRs, with TCRs annotated for multiple antigens excluded. TCRdb cleaned the public reads at Q25 with fastp, built clones with MiXCR and kept in-frame beta chains. Under each unique CDR3 protein, matching rows form one entry showing the most common genes and DNA. The V and J calls and clone size are TCRdb's, not the authors'. The sample table records 70,000 to 75,000 distinct CDR3 sequences; 12% of these occur just once. The top ten hold about 4.2% of the sample.

This specimen comes from a study of early T cells in non-severe SARS-CoV-2 infection (dated by TCRdb to about 2021). Study-level background: TCR sequencing used bulk RNA from unsorted whole blood, so alpha and beta chains could not be paired. General study outcomes and caveats: Matching against VDJdb was skewed toward anti-spike CD8 responses, likely underestimated virus-specific expansions, and missed private and CD4 specificities.

Looking up the germline V gene yields CDR1 MNHEY and CDR2 SVGAGI. Reading from cysteine to phenylalanine, the CDR3 counts 14 amino acids. The only DNA kept is the CDR3, 42 bases in frame from the first base. The trim is 4 bases for V and 5 bases for J, with a gap of 12 bases between the germline ends. Sequenced: whole blood. The TCR sequence derives from an adult who was a healthcare worker with PCR-confirmed SARS-CoV-2 infection or an uninfected control (not recorded which). The chain joins TRBV6-5 to TRBJ2-1; the D segment could be TRBD1, given 5 matching bases. The CDR3 is CASSLDTGNNEQFF. The sequenced DNA is TGTGCCAGCAGTTTGGACACAGGAAACAATGAGCAGTTCTTC.